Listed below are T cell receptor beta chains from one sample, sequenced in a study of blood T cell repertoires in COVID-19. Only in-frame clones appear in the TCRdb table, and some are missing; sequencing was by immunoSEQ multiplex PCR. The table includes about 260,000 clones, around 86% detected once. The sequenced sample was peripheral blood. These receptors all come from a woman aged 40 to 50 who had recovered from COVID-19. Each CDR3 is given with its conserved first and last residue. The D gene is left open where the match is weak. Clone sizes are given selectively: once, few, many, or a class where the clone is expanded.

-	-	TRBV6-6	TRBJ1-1	CASSYSRTEAFF	TGTGCCAGCAGTTATTCCCGTACTGAAGCTTTCTTT
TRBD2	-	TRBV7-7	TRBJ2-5	CASSLGAGGLETQYF	TGTGCCAGCAGCTTAGGAGCGGGGGGGCTAGAGACCCAGTACTTC
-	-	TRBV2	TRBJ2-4	CASSGLSALLGKNIQYF	TGTGCCAGCAGTGGCCTCAGCGCTCTCTTAGGCAAAAACATTCAGTACTTC
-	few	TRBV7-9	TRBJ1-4	CASSLIHGGLEKLFF	TGTGCCAGCAGCTTAATTCACGGCGGTCTAGAAAAACTGTTTTTT
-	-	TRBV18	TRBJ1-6	CASSLTRDNSPLHF	TGTGCCAGCTCCCTCACTAGGGATAATTCACCCCTCCACTTT
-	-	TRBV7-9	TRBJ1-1	CASSSIGGRNTEAFF	TGTGCCAGCAGCTCCATCGGAGGAAGGAACACTGAAGCTTTCTTT
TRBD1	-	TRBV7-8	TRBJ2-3	CASSEDRGDAQYF	TGTGCCAGCAGCGAGGACAGGGGTGATGCGCAGTATTTT
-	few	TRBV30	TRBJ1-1	CAWSVQIEAFF	TGTGCCTGGAGTGTACAGATTGAAGCTTTCTTT
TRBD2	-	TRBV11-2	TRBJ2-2	CASSRFTPGGGSNTGELFF	TGTGCCAGCAGCCGCTTCACGCCTGGCGGGGGGTCCAACACCGGGGAGCTGTTTTTT
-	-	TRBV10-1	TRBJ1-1	CASSDPMFGENTEAFF	TGCGCCAGCAGTGACCCGATGTTCGGGGAGAACACTGAAGCTTTCTTT
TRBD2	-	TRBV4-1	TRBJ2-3	CASSQETSGGIGAQYF	TGCGCCAGCAGCCAAGAAACTAGCGGGGGGATCGGGGCGCAGTATTTT
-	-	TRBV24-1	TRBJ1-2	CATSDPTYPYGYTF	TGTGCCACCAGTGATCCGACATATCCCTATGGCTACACCTTC
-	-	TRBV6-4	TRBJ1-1	CASSAKQGNTEAFF	TGTGCCAGCAGTGCTAAACAGGGAAACACTGAAGCTTTCTTT
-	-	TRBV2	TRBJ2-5	CATGAGHGETQYF	TGTGCCACCGGGGCGGGGCACGGGGAGACCCAGTACTTC
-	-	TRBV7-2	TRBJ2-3	CASSELITDTQYF	TGTGCCAGCAGCGAACTAATCACAGATACGCAGTATTTT
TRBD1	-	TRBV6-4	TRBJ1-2	CASSAGQGYGYTF	TGTGCCAGCAGTGCTGGACAGGGGTATGGCTACACCTTC
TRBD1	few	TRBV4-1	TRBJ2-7	CASSPRWGQGAYEQYF	TGCGCCAGCAGCCCCCGGTGGGGGCAGGGGGCCTACGAGCAGTACTTC
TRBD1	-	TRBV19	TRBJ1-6	CASSVTGTGGSPLHF	TGTGCCAGTAGTGTCACCGGGACAGGGGGTTCACCCCTCCACTTT
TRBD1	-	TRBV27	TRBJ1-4	CASSRTGGEKLFF	TGTGCCAGCAGTAGGACAGGCGGGGAAAAACTGTTTTTT
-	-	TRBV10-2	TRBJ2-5	CASSETGRQETQYF	TGCGCCAGCAGTGAAACAGGGAGACAAGAGACCCAGTACTTC
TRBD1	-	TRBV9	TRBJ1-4	CASSVSGTGEGKLFF	TGTGCCAGCAGCGTGTCCGGGACAGGGGAGGGAAAACTGTTTTTT
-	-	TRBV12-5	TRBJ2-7	CASGFQGEQYF	TGTGCTAGTGGTTTCCAGGGCGAGCAGTACTTC
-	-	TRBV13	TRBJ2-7	CASSLVDENEQYF	TGTGCCAGCAGCTTAGTAGATGAAAACGAGCAGTACTTC
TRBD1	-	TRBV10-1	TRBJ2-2	CASSEFAGQGNTGELFF	TGCGCCAGCAGTGAGTTTGCGGGACAGGGGAACACCGGGGAGCTGTTTTTT
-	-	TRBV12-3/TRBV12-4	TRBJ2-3	CASSPGDFTQYF	TGTGCCAGCAGCCCCGGGGATTTTACGCAGTATTTT
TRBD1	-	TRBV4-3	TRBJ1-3	CASSQGTGGNTIYF	TGCGCCAGCAGCCAAGGGACAGGAGGAAACACCATATATTTT